This TCR beta chain comes out of a study of cytomegalovirus exposure and HLA in healthy donors. PCR involved 60 Vbeta and 13 Jbeta primers. Only in-frame clones appear in the TCRdb table, and some are missing; sequencing was by immunoSEQ multiplex PCR. The table records approximately 170,000 clones, more than 60% of them present only once. The CDR3 totals 14 residues. V lost 4 bases to trimming and J lost 4 bases; unmatched junction nucleotides: 6. Germline-derived CDR1 and CDR2 are SGHRS and YFSETQ. This clone occurred a few times. The V and J genes are TRBV5-1 and TRBJ1-1, with 8 bases that match TRBD1. The sequenced sample was PBMCs. This TCR came from a female donor in good health and CMV-seronegative. CDR3 region: CASSPRQGSTEAFF. As DNA, the CDR3 is TGCGCCAGCAGCCCCAGACAGGGGAGCACTGAAGCTTTCTTT.